The 19 T cell receptor beta chains below come from one sample, sequenced in a study of CD8 T cells in ankylosing spondylitis. A single record per CDR3 protein comes from TCRdb applying MiXCR to the 5' RACE reads. The sample carries 200,000 to 250,000 distinct CDR3 sequences, roughly 26% recorded once. Sample: blood, either unsorted or a sorted T cell fraction (not recorded which). These receptors were obtained from a male donor with ankylosing spondylitis or in good health (not recorded which).

Ten or more counts support this clonotype. V is TRBV29-1 and J is TRBJ2-3; D tentatively fits TRBD1 or TRBD2 (5 bases each). CDR3 size: 14 residues. CDR1 is SQVTM and CDR2 is ANQGSEA in the germline V gene. The ends were cut back, 6 bases at V and 2 bases at J, with 15 bases in the middle. In nucleotides, the CDR3 is TGCAGCGTCCCCGGGACCAGAGACACAGATACGCAGTATTTT. This codes for CSVPGTRDTDTQYF.

Many counts were recorded for this clonotype. The chain has TRBV7-9 and TRBJ2-1; D is unclear. V was clipped by 7 bases and J by 4 bases, with 8 bases between them. Looked up from germline, CDR1 is SEHNR and CDR2 is FQNEAQ (reference sequence). The CDR3 runs to 12 residues. The CDR3 sequence is CASTLGYNEQFF. CDR3 bases: TGTGCCAGCACCTTGGGGTACAATGAGCAGTTCTTC.

Ten or more counts support this clonotype. The genes are TRBV12-3 or TRBV12-4 and TRBJ1-2; 8 bases agree with TRBD1. The J segment lost 9 bases and the V segment lost 4 bases, leaving 13 bases of the junction unmatched. The CDR3 sequence is 15 residues long. This CDR3 is CASSSFPGQVASYTF. The DNA for the CDR3 is TGTGCCAGCAGTTCCTTCCCGGGACAGGTTGCGAGCTACACCTTC.

In this sample, this clonotype turned up many times. The chain has TRBV29-1 and TRBJ2-7, with TRBD2 matching 11 bases. The CDR3 totals 15 residues. Germline V CDR1 and CDR2: SQVTM, ANQGSEA. The V segment lost 6 bases and the J segment 7 bases; nucleotides outside the gene matches: 14. The CDR3 loop reads CSVTSPGLAAGEQYF. CDR3 in DNA: TGCAGCGTGACTTCGCCGGGACTAGCGGCGGGAGAGCAGTACTTC.

This chain joins TRBV7-2 and TRBJ2-7; 7 nucleotides align to TRBD2. V lost 4 bases to trimming and J lost 12 bases; unmatched junction nucleotides: 9. The CDR3 is 12 residues long. CDR1 is SGHTA, CDR2 FQGNSA, per germline. The CDR3 DNA sequence: TGTGCCAGCAGCTCCGGACTAGTCGCCCCGTACTTC. It codes for CASSSGLVAPYF.

In DNA, the CDR3 is TGTGCCAGCCAATCTCGGACGGGTTATAACTATGGCTACACCTTC. This encodes CASQSRTGYNYGYTF. The chain carries TRBV25-1 and TRBJ1-2; D gene ambiguous. V lost 8 bases, J lost 1 base, and 17 bases lay in between. The CDR3 consists of 15 residues. The V gene's germline CDR1 is MGHDK and CDR2 SYGVNS.

This clonotype was counted at least ten times. The chain combines TRBV7-2 with TRBJ2-1; D unclear. CDR1 and CDR2 (germline): SGHTA, FQGNSA. The CDR3 sequence is 16 residues long. V was pared by 3 bases and J by 4 bases, with 16 bases between. The DNA of the CDR3 is TGTGCCAGCAGCTTTCGCCTCCCGGCCGGTTACAATGAGCAGTTCTTC. This translates into CASSFRLPAGYNEQFF.

This clonotype was counted at least ten times. The chain couples TRBV24-1 to TRBJ1-3; unclear D gene. Germline assignment: CDR1 KGHDR and CDR2 SFDVKD. The CDR3 is 14 amino acids. V was shortened by 7 bases and J by 0 bases, with 9 bases between the two germline ends. In DNA, the CDR3 is TGTGCCACCAGCGACACTACCTCTGGAAACACCATATATTTT. Protein product: CATSDTTSGNTIYF.

J is TRBJ2-7 and V is TRBV12-3 or TRBV12-4; D is uncertain. The germline V and J ends were trimmed by 7 bases and 2 bases, with 15 bases remaining between them. CDR3 length equals 14 residues. The CDR3, as DNA: TGTGCCAGCACCCCATCCATATCAGCCTACGAGCAGTACTTC. Translation gives CASTPSISAYEQYF.

This clonotype was counted ten times or more. This chain joins TRBV12-3 or TRBV12-4 and TRBJ1-1, with TRBD1 matching 9 bases. The CDR3 contains 13 residues. Unmatched junction bases numbered 5, after V lost 5 bases and J lost 7 bases. The DNA of the CDR3 is TGTGCCAGCAGTCCAACAGGGGGCGTTGAAGCTTTCTTT. It codes for CASSPTGGVEAFF.

This clonotype was counted ten times or more. This chain joins TRBV27 and TRBJ1-2; D is perhaps TRBD1 (6 bases). With 5 bases removed from V and 6 bases from J, the gap between germline ends came to 16 bases. The CDR3 covers 14 residues. Germline values: CDR1 MNHEY, CDR2 SMNVEV (reference sequence). CDR3 DNA: TGTGCCAGCAGTCCCCTCAAGGGGGGGGATGGCTACACCTTC. This codes for CASSPLKGGDGYTF.

There are many counts of this clonotype. The chain has TRBV9 and TRBJ2-3; tentatively, D is TRBD1 (5 bases). Trimming pared 0 bases from V and 5 bases from J, leaving 16 bases between. Per germline, CDR1 SGDLS and CDR2 YYNGEE. The CDR3 has 16 residues. The DNA for the CDR3 is TGTGCCAGCAGCGTAGCGGGTTTCAGGGTAGGAGATACGCAGTATTTT. The encoded protein is CASSVAGFRVGDTQYF.

The chain combines TRBV20-1 with TRBJ2-7; the match to TRBD1 covers 7 bases. The ends lost 4 bases at V and 2 bases at J; junction bases unmatched: 8. The CDR3 loop spans 14 amino acids. From germline, CDR1 is DFQATT and CDR2 SNEGSKA (reference sequence). The CDR3 here is CSAITGANTYEQYF. Written as DNA, the CDR3 is TGCAGTGCTATTACAGGGGCAAACACCTACGAGCAGTACTTC.

The chain uses TRBV7-2 and TRBJ2-5; 12 nucleotides match TRBD2. The CDR3 has 16 residues. V trimming: 1 base; J trimming: 5 bases; junction bases outside the gene matches: 5. Germline loops: CDR1 SGHTA, CDR2 FQGNSA. CDR3: CASSLGLAGGPETQYF. CDR3 DNA: TGTGCCAGCAGCTTAGGGCTAGCGGGAGGGCCTGAGACCCAGTACTTC. Together with reference TRBV7-2 and TRBJ2-5, the CDR3 gives the full variable domain: GAGVSQSPSNKVTEKGKDVELRCDPISGHTALYWYRQSLGQGLEFLIYFQGNSAPDKSGLPSDRFSAERTGGSVSTLTIQRTQQEDSAVYLCASSLGLAGGPETQYFGPGTRLLVL.

This clonotype was found a few times. This clone may be a read error of a much larger clone one base away. The rearrangement uses TRBV5-1 and TRBJ2-1; 10 positions match TRBD2. Germline V CDR1 and CDR2: SGHRS, YFSETQ. The CDR3 has 20 amino acids. V was clipped by 0 bases and J by 6 bases; unmatched bases: 18. The CDR3 sequence: CASSLVGPSKASGSRNEQFF. In nucleotides, the CDR3 is TGCGCCAGCAGCTTGGTAGGGCCTAGTAAGGCTAGCGGGAGTCGCAATGAGCAGTTCTTC.

Many counts were recorded for this clonotype. J is TRBJ2-1 and V is TRBV7-2, with 14 bases that match TRBD2. The germline V gene encodes CDR1 SGHTA and CDR2 FQGNSA. V was pared by 3 bases and J by 13 bases, with 2 bases of the junction left unmatched. The CDR3 is 13 amino acids. The CDR3 reads CASSFGLAGGQFF. CDR3 nucleotides: TGTGCCAGCAGCTTTGGACTAGCGGGAGGTCAGTTCTTC.

This clonotype was found many times. V is TRBV6-2 or TRBV6-3 and J is TRBJ2-1; D gene unclear. Trimming cost V 6 bases and J 2 bases, with 11 bases left between them. The CDR3 contains 14 residues. CDR1 and CDR2 (germline): MNHEY, SVGEGT. The CDR3 is CASSGVQTYNEQFF. The CDR3 bases are TGTGCCAGCAGCGGCGTACAGACCTACAATGAGCAGTTCTTC.

The rearrangement links TRBV11-3 to TRBJ2-3; a possible D gene is TRBD2 (6 bases). V was trimmed by 3 bases and J by 4 bases, leaving 14 bases between them. The germline CDR1 and CDR2 sequences are SGHNT and YENEEA. CDR3 length equals 15 residues. CDR3 sequence reads: CASSLGGMGPDTQYF. CDR3 bases: TGTGCCAGCAGCTTGGGCGGGATGGGTCCAGATACGCAGTATTTT.

This clonotype was observed many times. This chain uses TRBV27 with TRBJ1-2, with D hard to call. Trimming removed 5 bases from V and 3 bases from J, with 16 bases in between. The CDR3 is 15 amino acids. Germline lookup yields CDR1 MNHEY and CDR2 SMNVEV (reference sequence). The CDR3 DNA sequence: TGTGCCAGCAGTCCCATGAATAGGGTTCACTATGGCTACACCTTC. It is translated as CASSPMNRVHYGYTF.